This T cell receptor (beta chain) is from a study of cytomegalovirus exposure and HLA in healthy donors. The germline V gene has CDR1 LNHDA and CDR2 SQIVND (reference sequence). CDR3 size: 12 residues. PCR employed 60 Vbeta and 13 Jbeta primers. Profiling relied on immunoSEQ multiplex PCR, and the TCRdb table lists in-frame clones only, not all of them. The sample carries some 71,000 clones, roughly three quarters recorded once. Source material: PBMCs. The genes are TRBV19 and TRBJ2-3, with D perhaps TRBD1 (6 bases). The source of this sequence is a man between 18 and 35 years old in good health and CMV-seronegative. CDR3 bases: TGTGCTTGTGAGGGGGTCACAGATACGCAGTATTTT. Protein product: CACEGVTDTQYF. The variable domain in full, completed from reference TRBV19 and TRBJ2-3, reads DGGITQSPKYLFRKEGQNVTLSCEQNLNHDAMYWYRQDPGQGLRLIYYSQIVNDFQKGDIAEGYSVSREKKESFPLTVTSAQKNPTAFYLCACEGVTDTQYFGPGTRLTVL.